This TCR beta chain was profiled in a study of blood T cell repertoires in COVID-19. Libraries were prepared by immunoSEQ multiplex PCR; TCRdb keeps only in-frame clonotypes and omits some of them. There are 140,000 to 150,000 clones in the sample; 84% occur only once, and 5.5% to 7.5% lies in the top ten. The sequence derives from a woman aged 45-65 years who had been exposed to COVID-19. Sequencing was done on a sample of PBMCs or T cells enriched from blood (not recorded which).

CDR3 in amino acids: CASSLQGASNQPQHF. For the CDR3, the DNA is TGTGCCAGCAGCCTACAGGGGGCGAGCAATCAGCCCCAGCATTTT. The chain couples TRBV9 to TRBJ1-5; 9 nucleotides align to TRBD1. The germline V gene has CDR1 SGDLS and CDR2 YYNGEE. J gave up 1 base and V 4 bases, and 3 bases lay outside the gene matches. The length of the CDR3 is 15 residues.